This is a list of T cell receptor beta chains from one sample in a study of blood T cell repertoires in COVID-19. This table comes from immunoSEQ multiplex PCR, and its TCRdb copy is limited to in-frame clones, with some not included. The sample holds 150,000 to 200,000 clones, around 89% seen once. The sequencing input was PBMCs or T cells enriched from blood (not recorded which). Receptor source: a woman in her forties or fifties who had recovered from COVID-19. CDR3s include the opening cysteine and the closing phenylalanine or tryptophan. Each record gives: J gene, clone size, D gene, V gene, CDR3 protein, CDR3 DNA. D genes are given only for firm matches. Rows give clone size only sometimes, using once, few, many, or a class for an expanded clone.

TRBJ2-7,-,TRBD1,TRBV4-3,CASSQQGDLYEQYF,TGCGCCAGCAGCCAACAGGGGGATCTCTACGAGCAGTACTTC
TRBJ2-1,-,TRBD2,TRBV9,CASSVQRRGAYNEQFF,TGTGCCAGCAGCGTACAGAGGCGGGGGGCCTACAATGAGCAGTTCTTC
TRBJ2-5,-,TRBD2,TRBV11-2,CASSLTLPLGGGYQETQYF,TGTGCCAGCAGCTTAACCCTCCCCCTAGGCGGGGGATACCAAGAGACCCAGTACTTC
TRBJ1-2,-,-,TRBV5-4,CASSLGQVVRGYTF,TGTGCCAGCAGCTTGGGTCAGGTAGTACGTGGCTACACCTTC
TRBJ1-2,-,-,TRBV15,CATSSPGAGDYGYTF,TGTGCCACCAGCAGCCCTGGGGCAGGGGACTATGGCTACACCTTC
TRBJ2-1,-,-,TRBV7-7,CASSFKQGGEQFF,TGTGCCAGCAGCTTTAAACAGGGTGGCGAGCAGTTCTTC
TRBJ1-2,-,-,TRBV6-7,CASSSQGLSGYTF,TGTGCCAGCAGTTCTCAGGGATTGTCTGGCTACACCTTC
TRBJ2-7,-,TRBD2,TRBV10-2,CASSELAQGYEQYF,TGCGCCAGCAGTGAACTAGCGCAAGGATACGAGCAGTACTTC
TRBJ1-2,-,-,TRBV2,CASSEVLAPDGYTF,TGTGCCAGCAGTGAGGTGTTGGCCCCCGATGGCTACACCTTC
TRBJ2-5,-,TRBD2,TRBV4-3,CASSQGPGGPLETQYF,TGCGCCAGCAGCCAAGGACCGGGGGGGCCCCTGGAGACCCAGTACTTC
TRBJ2-2,-,-,TRBV11-3,CASSPGVTNTGELFF,TGTGCCAGCAGCCCGGGGGTTACGAACACCGGGGAGCTGTTTTTT
TRBJ1-5,-,-,TRBV27,CASKKRLDQPQHF,TGTGCCAGCAAGAAGAGATTAGATCAGCCCCAGCATTTT
TRBJ1-2,-,-,TRBV28,CASTSTGLYGYTF,TGTGCCAGCACCTCGACAGGCCTCTATGGCTACACCTTC
TRBJ2-3,once,-,TRBV11-2,CASSLAALPSDTQYF,TGTGCCAGCAGCTTAGCAGCACTACCCTCGGATACGCAGTATTTT